The following is a T cell receptor (beta chain) sequence with its context. This sample is drawn from a study of blood T cell repertoires in COVID-19. Study-level information: Italy, Spain and the United States were the sources of the convalescent and acute COVID-19 samples.

The length of the CDR3 is 11 residues. Germline V gene data show CDR1 as SQVTM and CDR2 as ANQGSEA. Losses at the gene ends were 7 bases for V and 7 bases for J; bases not matched to a gene: 4. Measured with immunoSEQ multiplex PCR; TCRdb has only the in-frame clones, and not every one. Here the sample spans roughly 120,000 clones, approximately 79% being singletons. What was sequenced was peripheral blood. The receptor was derived from a woman older than 75 with active or convalescent COVID-19. V usage is TRBV29-1 and J usage is TRBJ2-5; TRBD1 matches 9 bases. The CDR3 region has the DNA TGCAGCGCCGGGACAGGGCGGACCCAGTACTTC. This gives the protein CSAGTGRTQYF.